These 31 T cell receptor beta chains originate from one sample sequenced in a study of early T cells in non-severe SARS-CoV-2 infection. Via MiXCR, TCRdb re-called the 5' RACE reads, giving one row per CDR3 protein. The sample lists around 80,000 distinct CDR3 sequences; about 11% were seen once. The sequences come from whole blood, collected at baseline. These receptors all stem from an adult who was a healthcare worker with PCR-confirmed SARS-CoV-2 infection or an uninfected control (not recorded which).

There are many counts of this clonotype. At one end, the junction sequence differs from germline, possibly due to a read error. The chain recombines TRBV19 with TRBJ2-3; TRBD2 agrees at 11 bases. CDR3 length equals 15 residues. Germline V CDR1 and CDR2: LNHDA, SQIVND (reference sequence). CDR3 DNA: TGTGCCAGCCGACTAGCGGGGACTCCCACACATACGCAGTATTTT. Translated: CASRLAGTPTHTQYF.

This clonotype was observed at least ten times. The V and J genes are TRBV5-1 and TRBJ2-6, with D tentatively TRBD1 (6 bases). Trimming took 4 bases from V and 2 from J, leaving 16 bases between them. Germline-derived CDR1 and CDR2 are SGHRS and YFSETQ. This CDR3 contains 17 residues. The CDR3 sequence: CASSTIGGRTGANVLTF. The CDR3 nucleotides read TGCGCCAGCAGCACCATTGGGGGCCGAACTGGGGCCAACGTCCTGACTTTC.

This clonotype was seen repeatedly, ten times or more. The V call is TRBV29-1, the J call TRBJ2-1; TRBD1 matches at 8 bases. Per the germline V gene, CDR1 is SQVTM and CDR2 is ANQGSEA. This CDR3 spans 14 amino acids. V lost 4 bases, J lost 4 bases, and 6 bases stayed unmatched. Written as DNA, the CDR3 is TGCAGCGTTGCCCGGACAGGGTCATACAATGAGCAGTTCTTC. Translation gives CSVARTGSYNEQFF.

This clonotype turned up a few times. This rearrangement joins TRBV28 to TRBJ2-7; D not certain. Germline-derived CDR1 and CDR2 are MDHEN and SYDVKM. The length of the CDR3 is 11 residues. V was shortened by 7 bases and J by 3 bases, with 7 bases between the two germline ends. The CDR3 protein is CASISSYEQYF. The CDR3, as DNA: TGTGCCAGCATCAGTAGCTACGAGCAGTACTTC.

The gene calls are TRBV28 and TRBJ1-5, with D unclear. CDR3 length equals 15 residues. Per the germline V gene, CDR1 is MDHEN and CDR2 is SYDVKM. V was trimmed by 5 bases and J by 5 bases, leaving 16 bases between them. CDR3 nucleotide sequence: TGTGCCAGCAGTGGTCCGACTGCGGGGTATCAGCCCCAGCATTTT. Amino acid sequence: CASSGPTAGYQPQHF.

This clonotype occurred many times. This chain joins TRBV28 and TRBJ2-7; D is unresolved. The CDR3 covers 11 residues. The germline CDR1 and CDR2 sequences are MDHEN and SYDVKM. Trimming took off 8 bases at V and 6 bases at J, with 11 bases between the two ends. As DNA, the CDR3 is TGTGCCAGCGCTAAGAGTGGCGAGCAGTACTTC. This encodes CASAKSGEQYF. The full variable domain, with the rest looked up from reference TRBV28 and TRBJ2-7, is DVKVTQSSRYLVKRTGEKVFLECVQDMDHENMFWYRQDPGLGLRLIYFSYDVKMKEKGDIPEGYSVSREKKERFSLILESASTNQTSMYLCASAKSGEQYFGPGTRLTVT.

Concerning this clonotype itself: This may be a read error, as it is one base from a much larger clone. This chain connects TRBV12-3 or TRBV12-4 to TRBJ1-2; D is possibly TRBD1 (6 bases). This CDR3 has 15 amino acids. CDR3 coding DNA: TGTGCCAGCAACCACGCAGGGGCACCTTTCTATGGCCACACCTTC. Translating it yields CASNHAGAPFYGHTF.

The genes are TRBV4-2 and TRBJ2-2; maybe TRBD1 (7 bases). V lost 0 bases, J lost 5 bases, and 13 bases lay in between. The CDR3 extends over 16 amino acids. The germline V gene has CDR1 LGHNA and CDR2 YNFKEQ. The CDR3 loop reads CASSQEEGQKTGELFF. The CDR3, as DNA: TGTGCCAGCAGCCAAGAGGAGGGACAGAAAACCGGGGAGCTGTTTTTT.

This clonotype was counted a few times. The J gene is TRBJ2-5, the V gene TRBV20-1; maybe TRBD1 (6 bases). The CDR3 is made up of 15 amino acids. Looked up from germline, CDR1 is DFQATT and CDR2 is SNEGSKA (reference sequence). V was pared by 1 base and J by 5 bases, with 17 bases between. The CDR3 protein is CSARGPSTGIETQYF. Written as DNA, the CDR3 is TGCAGTGCTAGAGGTCCCTCAACAGGGATCGAGACCCAGTACTTC.

This clonotype was detected many times. The chain couples TRBV7-9 to TRBJ2-7; no firm D call. The CDR3 is 13 amino acids. V gave up 4 bases and J gave up 0 bases, with 7 bases separating them. Germline CDR1 is SEHNR and CDR2 is FQNEAQ (reference sequence). The DNA for the CDR3 is TGTGCCAGCAGCTCTTCCAGCTCCTACGAGCAGTACTTC. Translated: CASSSSSSYEQYF.

This clonotype was seen more than once but under ten times. This chain links TRBV19 with TRBJ2-1; 10 bases fit TRBD1. Germline V CDR1 and CDR2: LNHDA, SQIVND (reference sequence). This CDR3 comprises 15 residues. The ends lost 7 bases at V and 2 bases at J; junction bases unmatched: 5. The CDR3 loop reads CASTLGQGAYNEQFF. CDR3 nucleotide sequence: TGTGCCAGTACCTTAGGACAGGGGGCCTACAATGAGCAGTTCTTC.

The rearrangement links TRBV29-1 to TRBJ1-2; D possibly corresponds to TRBD1 (5 bases). Trimming took off 4 bases at V and 7 bases at J, with 10 bases between the two ends. This CDR3 has 11 residues. The germline CDR1 and CDR2 sequences are SQVTM and ANQGSEA. The CDR3 DNA reads as TGCAGCGTTGTTGGGGGTCCTGGCTACACCTTC. This translates into CSVVGGPGYTF.

The rearrangement uses TRBV20-1 and TRBJ2-2; the D gene could be TRBD1 or TRBD2 (5 bases each). The V and J ends lost 6 bases and 3 bases respectively, with 17 bases between them. The CDR3 spans 15 residues. The germline V gene has CDR1 DFQATT and CDR2 SNEGSKA (reference sequence). The CDR3 protein is CSAMDRDDYTGELFF. CDR3 in DNA: TGCAGTGCCATGGACCGGGACGACTACACCGGGGAGCTGTTTTTT.

This clonotype has only a few counts. The chain links TRBV19 to TRBJ1-5, with a possible D match to TRBD1 (5 bases). Deletions cut 9 bases from V and 7 bases from J, with 16 bases between. Germline V gene data show CDR1 as LNHDA and CDR2 as SQIVND (reference sequence). The CDR3 has 13 amino acids. The CDR3 sequence is CASHPGAGQPQHF. The CDR3 DNA reads as TGTGCCAGCCACCCGGGAGCAGGGCAGCCCCAGCATTTT.

This clonotype appeared many times. CDR3 region: CASGLAGRKQFF. CDR3 nucleotide sequence: TGTGCCAGCGGACTAGCGGGCCGAAAGCAGTTCTTC. This sequence joins TRBV7-3 and TRBJ2-1, with 11 positions matching TRBD2. The CDR3 spans 12 residues. Germline CDR1 is SGHTA and CDR2 is FQGTGA. V was pared by 8 bases and J by 11 bases, with 5 bases of the junction left unmatched.

This chain joins TRBV4-2 and TRBJ2-5; a weak D match, TRBD2 (6 bases). Per the germline V gene, CDR1 is LGHNA and CDR2 is YNFKEQ. This CDR3 has 17 amino acids. V was trimmed by 1 base and J by 4 bases, leaving 19 bases between them. CDR3 in DNA: TGTGCCAGCAGCCAAGCCGGGGGTCGCAGGACCGGAGAGACCCAGTACTTC. This gives the protein CASSQAGGRRTGETQYF.

Only a few counts were recorded for this clonotype. The chain carries TRBV5-1 and TRBJ2-3, with 7 positions matching TRBD2. CDR3 size: 15 residues. Germline V gene data show CDR1 as SGHRS and CDR2 as YFSETQ. The J segment lost 3 bases and the V segment lost 1 base, leaving 5 bases of the junction unmatched. In nucleotides, the CDR3 is TGCGCCAGCAGCTTGAGTCTAGCGGAAACAGATACGCAGTATTTT. Residues: CASSLSLAETDTQYF.

This clonotype came up a few times. V usage is TRBV7-9 and J usage is TRBJ2-2; D gene uncertain. This CDR3 region has 15 residues. Trimming shortened V by 7 bases and J by 1 base, and 13 bases separated the two germline ends. In germline, CDR1 is SEHNR, CDR2 FQNEAQ (reference sequence). CDR3 sequence: CASMPLALNTGELFF. CDR3 DNA sequence: TGTGCCAGCATGCCCCTCGCCCTGAACACCGGGGAGCTGTTTTTT.

The V gene is TRBV6-5, the J gene TRBJ1-2; D possibly corresponds to TRBD1 (6 bases). The CDR3 length is 16 residues. V was shortened by 4 bases and J by 4 bases, with 19 bases between the two germline ends. Germline V gene lookup returns CDR1 MNHEY and CDR2 SVGAGI. The DNA for the CDR3 is TGTGCCAGCAGTTTTTCCCCCCGGACAGCAGTCTATGGCTACACCTTC. Protein sequence: CASSFSPRTAVYGYTF.

The genes are TRBV2 and TRBJ1-1; 7 bases are a match to TRBD1. V lost 6 bases and J lost 1; bases outside the gene matches: 11. This CDR3 is 16 amino acids long. The germline V gene has CDR1 SNHLY and CDR2 FYNNEI. CDR3 coding DNA: TGTGCCAGCAGGGAACAGGGGTCGATGGGGAACACTGAAGCTTTCTTT. Amino acids: CASREQGSMGNTEAFF.

This clonotype was picked up many times. CDR3 DNA: TGCAGCGCAGGACAGCAGTCCTATGGCTACACCTTC. This gives the protein CSAGQQSYGYTF. This chain joins TRBV29-1 and TRBJ1-2, with D perhaps matching TRBD1 (6 bases). This CDR3 has 12 amino acids. The V end lost 7 bases, the J end lost 4 bases, and 13 bases lay between the germline ends. The germline gives CDR1 SQVTM, CDR2 ANQGSEA. Combining the CDR3 with reference TRBV29-1 and TRBJ1-2 gives the whole variable domain SAVISQKPSRDICQRGTSLTIQCQVDSQVTMMFWYRQQPGQSLTLIATANQGSEATYESGFVIDKFPISRPNLTFSTLTVSNMSPEDSSIYLCSAGQQSYGYTFGSGTRLTVV.

This clonotype was seen more than once but under ten times. The V call is TRBV7-2, the J call TRBJ1-2, with TRBD1 matching 8 bases. The germline gives CDR1 SGHTA, CDR2 FQGNSA. The CDR3 has 15 amino acids. V shed 3 bases and J 7 bases; nucleotides not matched to a gene: 10. CDR3 amino acids: CASSFTSDRVGGYTF. CDR3 nucleotides: TGTGCCAGCAGCTTTACTTCGGACAGGGTTGGTGGCTACACCTTC. Using reference TRBV7-2 and TRBJ1-2 for the parts outside the CDR3, the full variable domain is GAGVSQSPSNKVTEKGKDVELRCDPISGHTALYWYRQSLGQGLEFLIYFQGNSAPDKSGLPSDRFSAERTGGSVSTLTIQRTQQEDSAVYLCASSFTSDRVGGYTFGSGTRLTVV.

This clonotype was detected ten times or more. The rearrangement uses TRBV3-1 and TRBJ2-7; D unclear. The CDR3 has 15 amino acids. Looked up from germline, CDR1 is LGHDT and CDR2 is YNNKEL (reference sequence). Between the trimmed V and J ends, which lost 2 bases and 4 bases, there was a span of 15 bases. The CDR3 bases are TGTGCCAGCAGCCAACAGCCAAGGGCGAATTACGAGCAGTACTTC. Its translation: CASSQQPRANYEQYF.

This chain uses TRBV7-3 with TRBJ1-6, with D unclear. This CDR3 has 15 residues. Trimming cost V 0 bases and J 7 bases, with 10 bases left between them. CDR1 and CDR2 from the germline V gene are SGHTA and FQGTGA. The CDR3 DNA sequence: TGTGCCAGCAGCTTAACAGGCATGGGGAATTCACCCCTCCACTTT. Translating it yields CASSLTGMGNSPLHF.

This clonotype was counted only a few times. This chain joins TRBV7-9 and TRBJ1-1, with D maybe TRBD1 (6 bases). This CDR3 comprises 15 residues. Germline assignment: CDR1 SEHNR and CDR2 FQNEAQ (reference sequence). Trimming removed 2 bases from V and 6 bases from J, with 16 bases in between. For the CDR3, the DNA is TGTGCCAGCAGCTTATTCTCCGGAGGGGGGCCTGAAGCTTTCTTT. The encoded protein is CASSLFSGGGPEAFF.

On this clonotype: A much larger clone lies one base from this, so it may be a read error. This sequence joins TRBV6-6 and TRBJ1-2; the D gene is possibly TRBD1 (6 bases). Germline values: CDR1 MNHNY, CDR2 SVGAGI (reference sequence). Trimming took 11 bases from V and 1 from J, leaving 26 bases between them. The CDR3 has 17 amino acids. The chain's CDR3 is CASRGDKGLLVNYGYTF. CDR3 nucleotides: TGTGCCTCCCGAGGGGACAAAGGATTATTGGTTAACTATGGCTACACCTTC.

The J gene is TRBJ1-1, the V gene TRBV5-1, with D uncertain. The V and J ends lost 2 bases and 0 bases respectively, with 8 bases between them. Germline-derived CDR1 and CDR2 are SGHRS and YFSETQ. CDR3 length equals 14 residues. The DNA of the CDR3 is TGCGCCAGCAGCTTAAACCAGCTGAACACTGAAGCTTTCTTT. Protein: CASSLNQLNTEAFF.

This clonotype came up many times. The chain uses TRBV7-9 and TRBJ1-1; D uncertain. The germline CDR1 and CDR2 sequences are SEHNR and FQNEAQ (reference sequence). This CDR3 comprises 18 residues. Trimming took off 5 bases at V and 5 bases at J, with 27 bases between the two ends. This CDR3 reads CASSPLTGREWFYTEAFF. The DNA for the CDR3 is TGTGCCAGCAGCCCACTGACGGGTCGTGAATGGTTTTATACTGAAGCTTTCTTT.

This clonotype was recorded at least ten times. The V gene is TRBV6-5, the J gene TRBJ2-5, with 9 positions matching TRBD2. The CDR3 is made up of 15 amino acids. V shed 6 bases, J shed 2 bases, and the junction held 7 bases outside the gene matches. Germline CDR1 and CDR2: MNHEY and SVGAGI. The CDR3 nucleotides are TGTGCCAGCAGCCGTAGCGGGGGCCTACAAGAGACCCAGTACTTC. Amino acids: CASSRSGGLQETQYF.

This clonotype was seen ten or more times. The V call is TRBV3-1, the J call TRBJ2-1; perhaps TRBD2 as D (5 bases). The V and J ends lost 6 bases and 5 bases respectively, with 17 bases between them. The CDR3 spans 15 residues. The germline V gene encodes CDR1 LGHDT and CDR2 YNNKEL (reference sequence). CDR3: CASSTYRGRDNEQFF. DNA of the CDR3: TGTGCCAGCAGTACTTATCGAGGGAGAGACAATGAGCAGTTCTTC.

Many counts were recorded for this clonotype. J is TRBJ2-3 and V is TRBV7-8; unclear D gene. Per germline, CDR1 SGHVS and CDR2 FQNEAQ. The V and J ends lost 2 bases and 5 bases respectively, with 5 bases between them. The CDR3 has 12 residues. CDR3 region: CASSLFLDTQYF. The CDR3 coding sequence is TGTGCCAGCAGCTTATTCCTAGATACGCAGTATTTT. Based on the CDR3 plus reference TRBV7-8 and TRBJ2-3, the full variable domain is GAGVSQSPRYKVAKRGQDVALRCDPISGHVSLFWYQQALGQGPEFLTYFQNEAQLDKSGLPSDRFFAERPEGSVSTLKIQRTQQEDSAVYLCASSLFLDTQYFGPGTRLTVL.